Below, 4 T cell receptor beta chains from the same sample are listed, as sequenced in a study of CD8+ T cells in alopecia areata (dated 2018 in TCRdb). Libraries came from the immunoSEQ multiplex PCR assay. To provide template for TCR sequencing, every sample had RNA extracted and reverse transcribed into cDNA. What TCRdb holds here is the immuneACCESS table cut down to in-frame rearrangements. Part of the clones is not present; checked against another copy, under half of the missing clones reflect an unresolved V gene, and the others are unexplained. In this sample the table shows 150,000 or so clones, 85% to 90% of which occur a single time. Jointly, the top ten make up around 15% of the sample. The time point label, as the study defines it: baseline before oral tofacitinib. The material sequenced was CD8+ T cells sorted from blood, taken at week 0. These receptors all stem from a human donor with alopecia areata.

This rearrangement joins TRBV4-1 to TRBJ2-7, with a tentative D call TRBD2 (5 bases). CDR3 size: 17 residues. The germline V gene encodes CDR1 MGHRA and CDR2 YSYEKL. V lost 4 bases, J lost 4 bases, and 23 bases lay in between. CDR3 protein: CASSRGRQSSWVYEQYF. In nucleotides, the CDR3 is TGCGCCAGCAGCCGCGGGCGACAATCATCCTGGGTTTACGAGCAGTACTTC.

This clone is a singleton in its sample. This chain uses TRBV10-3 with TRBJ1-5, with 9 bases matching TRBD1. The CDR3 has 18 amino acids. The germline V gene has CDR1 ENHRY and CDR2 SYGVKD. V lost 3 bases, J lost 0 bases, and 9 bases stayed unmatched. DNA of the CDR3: TGTGCCATCAGTGAAACAGGGGGCAGGGGTGGTAGCAATCAGCCCCAGCATTTT. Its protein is CAISETGGRGGSNQPQHF.

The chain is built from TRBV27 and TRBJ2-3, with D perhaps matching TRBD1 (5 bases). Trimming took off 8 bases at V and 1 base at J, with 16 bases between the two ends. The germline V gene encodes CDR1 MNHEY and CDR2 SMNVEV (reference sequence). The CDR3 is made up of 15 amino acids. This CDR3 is CASGDIGAGTDTQYF. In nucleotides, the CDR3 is TGTGCCAGCGGCGACATAGGGGCGGGCACAGATACGCAGTATTTT.

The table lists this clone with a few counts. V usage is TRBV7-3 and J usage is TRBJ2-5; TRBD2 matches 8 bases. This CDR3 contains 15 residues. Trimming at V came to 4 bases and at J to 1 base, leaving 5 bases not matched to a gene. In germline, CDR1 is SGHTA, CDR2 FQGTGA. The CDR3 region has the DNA TGTGCCAGCAGCTCTGCGGGAGGCTCCCAAGAGACCCAGTACTTC. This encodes CASSSAGGSQETQYF.